This T cell receptor (beta chain) appears in the sequencing data of a study of CD8+CD57+ T cells in acquired aplastic anemia (dated by TCRdb to between 2017 and 2018). A note on the overall study: DNA extracted from sorted CD4+ and CD8+ cells had a mean of around 3.3 ug, with a range of roughly 0.18 to 27.4 ug. Mean read counts for healthy donor samples were about 10 million for CD4+ cells and fewer than 12 million for CD8+ cells. Overall study results and their limits: Nearly 30 CD8+ CDR3 sequences were found in both patients and controls but appeared to be highly expressed in patients and within the immunodominant clones of the patients. No significant difference in CD8+ Simpson's diversity was found between patients and healthy controls (P=0.060).

Reading from cysteine to phenylalanine, the CDR3 counts 11 amino acids. CDR3 DNA only is kept here, 33 bases in frame from base 1. The germline V gene (reference sequence) supplies CDR1 LNHDA and CDR2 SQIVND. In this study, sorted CD4+ and CD8+ T cells from the blood of healthy subjects and of severe aplastic anemia patients had their TCR repertoires deep-sequenced. Ficoll-Paque density gradient centrifugation was used to isolate peripheral blood mononuclear cells. Before DNA was extracted, CD4+ and CD8+ T cells were sorted using either FACS or magnetic beads. This clonotype was counted once. Its specific antigen is unknown. The junction shows a germline mismatch at one end, possibly a read error. Genomic DNA served as template for TCR beta VDJ combination and CDR3 sequence profiling. An Illumina HiSeq 2000 was the platform used for TCR repertoire sequencing. Processing in the source paper ran as follows. Repertoires were assessed using TRBV/TRBJ rearrangement plots, CDR3 size and DJ length profiles, and Simpson's diversity index. The most abundant DNA sequence in the deep sequencing data was defined as the immunodominant clone. CDR3 amino acid sequences were checked for sharing across subjects and were also compared against the VDJdb database and published repertoires. The public reads were quality trimmed at Q25 with fastp and then assembled into clones with MiXCR by TCRdb, keeping productive beta chains. CDR3 protein sequences are deduplicated, and each keeps its most common genes and DNA. None of the V and J calls come from the authors' own analysis; TCRdb made them. This sample holds 100,000 to 150,000 distinct CDR3 sequences; about 40% were observed only once. The ten largest clonotypes hold less than 8.5% of the sample.

Input material: sorted CD4+, CD8+, or CD8+CD57+ T cells (not recorded which) from PBMCs. This receptor was taken from a human donor in good health, serving as a control. The chain is encoded by TRBV19 joined to TRBJ1-1; a tentative D match to TRBD1 spans 6 bases. The CDR3 amino acid sequence is: CATAQGLTGRF. The nucleotide sequence is TGTGCCACCGCACAGGGTCTTACTGGTCGGTTT. This CDR3, with the reference TRBV19 and TRBJ1-1 proteins standing in past its ends, gives the full variable domain DGGITQSPKYLFRKEGQNVTLSCEQNLNHDAMYWYRQDPGQGLRLIYYSQIVNDFQKGDIAEGYSVSREKKESFPLTVTSAQKNPTAFYLCATAQGLTGRFGQGTRLTVV.